The T cell receptor beta chain under discussion was sequenced for a study of blood T cell repertoires in COVID-19. In the study overall: Specimens from acute and convalescent COVID-19 originated in the United States, Italy and Spain. PBMCs, B-cell-depleted T cells, or T cells were the source of the cDNA or gDNA that made up the material.

Original handling: Reference gene primer amplification gave estimated nucleated cell counts. Here immunoSEQ multiplex PCR was the method, and the copy in TCRdb shows in-frame clones only, minus some. That table furnishes V, J and clone size, whereas the DNA furnished D and trimming. The sample consists of 45,000 to 55,000 clones, roughly 88% of them appearing once. This CDR3 spans 16 amino acids. CDR1 SGDLS and CDR2 YYNGEE come from the germline V gene. Deletions cut 3 bases from V and 4 bases from J, with 17 bases between. The TCR sequence derives from a human donor in a cohort sampled during active COVID-19. Sequenced sample: peripheral blood. The chain links TRBV9 to TRBJ1-3, with D perhaps matching TRBD1 (6 bases). The CDR3 DNA reads TGTGCCAGCAGCGCCGCGGGGGCGATTAGGGGAAACACCATATATTTT. Encoded protein: CASSAAGAIRGNTIYF.